This TCR beta chain was documented in a study of blood T cell repertoires in COVID-19. Study as a whole: The analysed material was cDNA or gDNA that came from T cells, B-cell-depleted T cells, or PBMCs.

Germline CDR1 reads SGHRS; CDR2 reads YFSETQ. V dropped 6 bases and J dropped 6; count of bases not matched to a gene: 8. This CDR3 region has 13 residues. Assay: immunoSEQ multiplex PCR; the TCRdb copy retains only in-frame clones and omits some. The sample includes about 410,000 clones, approximately 91% of them seen just once. This clonotype was sampled from a woman in her thirties or forties with COVID-19, enrolled during active disease. The chain uses TRBV5-1 and TRBJ2-7, with TRBD2 identical over 8 bases. What was sequenced was peripheral blood. In DNA form, the CDR3 reads TGCGCCAGCACTGGGGCAGCGGGAGCCGAGCAGTACTTC. This translates into CASTGAAGAEQYF.